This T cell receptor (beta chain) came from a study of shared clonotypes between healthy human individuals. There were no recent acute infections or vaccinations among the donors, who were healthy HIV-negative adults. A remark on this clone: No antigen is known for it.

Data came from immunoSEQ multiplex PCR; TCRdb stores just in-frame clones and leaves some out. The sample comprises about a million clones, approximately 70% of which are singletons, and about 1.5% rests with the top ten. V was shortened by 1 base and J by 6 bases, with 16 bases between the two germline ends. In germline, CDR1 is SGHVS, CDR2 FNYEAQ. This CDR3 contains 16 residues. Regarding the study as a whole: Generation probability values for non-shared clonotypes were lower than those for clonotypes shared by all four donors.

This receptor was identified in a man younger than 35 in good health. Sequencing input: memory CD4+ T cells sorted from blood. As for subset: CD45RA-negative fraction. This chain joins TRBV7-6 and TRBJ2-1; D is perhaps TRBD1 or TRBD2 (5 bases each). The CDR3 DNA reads TGTGCCAGCAGCTTAGTTGGGGGTTCGGGTTTCAATGAGCAGTTCTTC. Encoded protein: CASSLVGGSGFNEQFF.